The rows below give T cell receptor beta chains drawn from one sample of a study of cytomegalovirus exposure and HLA in healthy donors. The table came from immunoSEQ multiplex PCR; TCRdb's copy has only in-frame clones and leaves some out. The data show about 96,000 clones, about 70% seen once. Sequenced: PBMCs. The receptors shown here come from a female donor in good health and CMV-seropositive. Both conserved end residues are part of each CDR3. A D gene is named only where the DNA matches it firmly. Some rows have no size entry. The others give once, few or many, or a class for an expanded clone.

CDR3 protein,CDR3 DNA,V gene,J gene,clone size,CDR3 length,D gene
CASSVDRATEAFF,TGTGCTAGCAGCGTAGACAGGGCCACTGAAGCTTTCTTT,TRBV7-7,TRBJ1-1,few,13,TRBD1
CAISESLDRGVYGYTF,TGTGCCATCAGTGAGTCCTTAGACAGGGGAGTTTATGGCTACACCTTC,TRBV10-3,TRBJ1-2,.,16,TRBD1
CASSFGTRELFF,TGTGCCAGCAGTTTTGGGACAAGGGAGCTGTTTTTT,TRBV28,TRBJ2-2,.,12,.
CASSGAHDQFNEQFF,TGCGCCAGCAGTGGGGCCCATGACCAATTCAATGAGCAGTTCTTC,TRBV10-2,TRBJ2-1,.,15,.
CASSLLGRGHGQHF,TGTGCCAGCAGTTTATTAGGCAGGGGGCACGGTCAGCATTTT,TRBV28,TRBJ1-5,once,14,TRBD1
CASSKAGGPDIQYF,TGTGCCAGCAGTAAGGCGGGGGGGCCGGACATTCAGTACTTC,TRBV6-1,TRBJ2-4,.,14,TRBD2
CASSLRASRRETQETQYF,TGTGCTAGCAGCTTAAGGGCTAGCAGGAGAGAAACTCAAGAGACCCAGTACTTC,TRBV7-7,TRBJ2-5,.,18,.
CATRWADSHTF,TGTGCCACCAGGTGGGCAGATTCGCACACCTTC,TRBV6-5,TRBJ1-2,.,11,.
CASSTSGHNQPQHF,TGTGCCAGTAGTACCTCGGGACACAATCAGCCCCAGCATTTT,TRBV19,TRBJ1-5,few,14,.
CASTGGSAEQYF,TGCGCCAGCACAGGGGGCTCGGCCGAGCAGTACTTC,TRBV4-1,TRBJ2-7,.,12,TRBD1
CAWRRTGDFGGYTF,TGTGCCTGGAGAAGGACAGGGGATTTCGGTGGCTACACCTTC,TRBV30,TRBJ1-2,.,14,TRBD1
CASSFGDRVNYGYTF,TGTGCCAGCAGCTTTGGGGACAGGGTGAACTATGGCTACACCTTC,TRBV7-6,TRBJ1-2,.,15,TRBD1
CASSGQGIYQPQHF,TGTGCCAGCAGCGGACAGGGTATTTATCAGCCCCAGCATTTT,TRBV2,TRBJ1-5,.,14,TRBD1
CAITPGSTDTQYF,TGTGCCATCACCCCCGGGAGCACAGATACGCAGTATTTT,TRBV10-3,TRBJ2-3,.,13,.
CASSLVVFSTDTQYF,TGTGCCAGCAGCTTGGTTGTCTTTAGCACAGATACGCAGTATTTT,TRBV5-8,TRBJ2-3,.,15,.
CASSKPNHYGYTF,TGTGCCAGTAGTAAGCCGAATCACTATGGCTACACCTTC,TRBV19,TRBJ1-2,.,13,.
CASSVVGGQETQYF,TGTGCCAGCAGCGTAGTTGGCGGCCAAGAGACCCAGTACTTC,TRBV9,TRBJ2-5,.,14,.
CASSLVRGLNYGYTF,TGTGCCAGCAGCTTAGTCAGGGGGCTCAACTATGGCTACACCTTC,TRBV13,TRBJ1-2,.,15,TRBD1
CASMGQGAGNEQFF,TGCGCCAGCATGGGACAGGGGGCTGGTAATGAGCAGTTCTTC,TRBV10-2,TRBJ2-1,.,14,TRBD1
CASSRGRGAAGANVLTF,TGTGCCAGCAGCCGGGGGAGGGGGGCCGCTGGGGCCAACGTCCTGACTTTC,TRBV5-4,TRBJ2-6,.,17,.
CASSLQGGQGGYQPQHF,TGTGCCAGCAGCTTACAGGGAGGACAGGGCGGATACCAGCCCCAGCATTTT,TRBV7-9,TRBJ1-5,.,17,TRBD1
CASSWQGGTNEKLFF,TGCGCCAGCAGCTGGCAGGGAGGAACTAATGAAAAACTGTTTTTT,TRBV5-1,TRBJ1-4,.,15,.
CASTTSGVGEKLFF,TGTGCCAGCACCACCTCAGGCGTGGGTGAAAAACTGTTTTTT,TRBV6-6,TRBJ1-4,.,14,.
CAWQGDRNQPQHF,TGTGCCTGGCAAGGAGACAGGAATCAGCCCCAGCATTTT,TRBV30,TRBJ1-5,.,13,.
CASSLRQGTDTQYF,TGCGCCAGCAGCTTGCGGCAGGGCACAGATACGCAGTATTTT,TRBV5-1,TRBJ2-3,.,14,.
CASSFSGAGDSMNTEAFF,TGTGCCAGCAGCTTCTCCGGGGCCGGGGACAGCATGAACACTGAAGCTTTCTTT,TRBV11-2,TRBJ1-1,.,18,TRBD1
CASSVVEGVPYEQYF,TGTGCCAGCAGCGTAGTCGAGGGAGTTCCCTACGAGCAGTACTTC,TRBV9,TRBJ2-7,.,15,.
CASSRGTYGYTF,TGTGCCAGCTCCAGGGGAACCTATGGCTACACCTTC,TRBV28,TRBJ1-2,.,12,.
CASSPPTQGEQYF,TGTGCCAGCAGCCCACCCACCCAGGGGGAGCAGTACTTC,TRBV27,TRBJ2-7,.,13,.
CASSLVEEGAVYGYTF,TGTGCCAGCAGCTTGGTTGAGGAGGGGGCGGTTTATGGCTACACCTTC,TRBV5-6,TRBJ1-2,.,16,TRBD1
CSVKTGSVPYEQYF,TGCAGCGTTAAGACAGGGTCCGTTCCCTACGAGCAGTACTTC,TRBV29-1,TRBJ2-7,.,14,TRBD1
CASSPAGGPEAFF,TGTGCCAGCAGTCCCGCAGGGGGCCCTGAAGCTTTCTTT,TRBV28,TRBJ1-1,.,13,TRBD1
CASSLDRGTEAFF,TGTGCCAGCAGCTTGGACAGGGGCACTGAAGCTTTCTTT,TRBV7-8,TRBJ1-1,few,13,TRBD1
CASSFISGTSGRASEQYF,TGCGCCAGCAGCTTTATCTCAGGGACTAGCGGGAGGGCCTCCGAGCAGTACTTC,TRBV4-1,TRBJ2-7,.,18,TRBD2
CASSPRTGAGEQYF,TGTGCCAGCAGCCCGAGGACAGGAGCGGGCGAGCAGTACTTC,TRBV11-3,TRBJ2-7,.,14,.